These 15 T cell receptor beta chains originate from one sample sequenced in a study of Ad26.COV2.S vaccination and SARS-CoV-2 variants. Treatment of the sample: around 19 received Ad26.COV2.S at low or high dose, single or two shots; five or six received placebo; per-sample allocation not given. Repertoires come from day 63 after the first vaccine or placebo injection. The table came from immunoSEQ multiplex PCR; TCRdb's copy has only in-frame clones and leaves some out. The sample has 400,000 to 500,000 clones; 89% are singletons. This specimen was peripheral blood, taken in a trial of Ad26.COV2.S vaccine versus placebo. All receptors come from a person between 18 and 59 years old who received the Ad26.COV2.S COVID-19 vaccine or a placebo.

The V and J genes are TRBV5-1 and TRBJ2-1; 13 bases map to TRBD2. Looked up from germline, CDR1 is SGHRS and CDR2 is YFSETQ. The trim removed 4 bases at V and 0 bases at J, leaving 10 bases unmatched. The CDR3 is made up of 19 amino acids. The CDR3 region is CASSGTSGRAHSSYNEQFF. The CDR3 DNA is TGCGCCAGCAGCGGCACTAGCGGGAGGGCTCACAGCTCCTACAATGAGCAGTTCTTC.

The chain uses TRBV2 and TRBJ1-3, with D unclear. The CDR3 totals 16 residues. The V gene lost 7 bases and the J gene lost 0 bases, with 16 bases spanning the gap. Germline V gene data show CDR1 as SNHLY and CDR2 as FYNNEI. CDR3 sequence: CASTKNLAFSGNTIYF. The CDR3 bases are TGTGCCAGCACCAAGAATTTGGCTTTCTCTGGAAACACCATATATTTT.

The rearrangement links TRBV28 to TRBJ1-2; 8 nucleotides agree with TRBD1. The CDR3 sequence is 17 residues long. Germline V gives CDR1 MDHEN, CDR2 SYDVKM. Trimming took 6 bases from V and 2 from J; bases not matched to a gene: 14. The CDR3 loop is CASSPPRGQGWNYGYTF. The CDR3 DNA reads TGTGCCAGCAGCCCCCCTCGAGGACAGGGTTGGAACTATGGCTACACCTTC.

The rearrangement joins TRBV6-5 to TRBJ2-6; D gene uncertain. CDR3 size: 13 residues. The V gene's germline CDR1 is MNHEY and CDR2 SVGAGI. The V and J ends lost 4 bases and 1 base respectively, with 2 bases between them. CDR3 bases: TGTGCCAGCAGTTCGTCTGGGGCCAACGTCCTGACTTTC. This encodes CASSSSGANVLTF.

This chain connects TRBV29-1 to TRBJ1-2; D remains ambiguous. This CDR3 has 13 residues. CDR1 is SQVTM, CDR2 ANQGSEA, per germline. V lost 0 bases to trimming and J lost 2 bases, with 7 bases between them. The CDR3 spells CSVEDLRNYGYTF. CDR3 in DNA: TGCAGCGTTGAAGATTTGCGGAACTATGGCTACACCTTC.

The chain has TRBV4-1 and TRBJ1-2; tentative D call: TRBD1 (5 bases). The CDR3 totals 15 residues. Germline V gives CDR1 MGHRA, CDR2 YSYEKL. V lost 4 bases, J lost 5 bases, and 17 bases lay in between. The CDR3 coding sequence is TGCGCCAGCAGCCGCGGCAGGGAAGGAGGTTATGGCTACACCTTC. Its translation: CASSRGREGGYGYTF.

This clone has a handful of counts. One end of the junction is discordant with germline, which a read error may explain. Other DNA sequences of this sample code for an identical CDR3. The gene calls are TRBV7-2 and TRBJ2-2; 9 positions match TRBD2. Per germline, CDR1 SGHTA and CDR2 FQGNSA. The CDR3 is 15 residues long. CDR3 bases: TGTGCCAGCAGCCTAGCGGGGCGGGGAACCGGGGAGCTGTTTTTT. Translated, it gives CASSLAGRGTGELFF.

The J gene is TRBJ2-1, the V gene TRBV7-2; 7 nucleotides align to TRBD2. This CDR3 comprises 12 residues. The germline V gene has CDR1 SGHTA and CDR2 FQGNSA. V shed 0 bases, J shed 14 bases, and the junction held 4 bases outside the gene matches. DNA of the CDR3: TGTGCCAGCAGCTTAGCGGGAGGGCCGAAGTTCTTC. This translates into CASSLAGGPKFF.

This clone has only one observation. CDR3 nucleotide sequence: TGTGCCATCAGTGAGCAGGTATCCTATGGCTACACCTTC. It specifies CAISEQVSYGYTF. The gene calls are TRBV10-3 and TRBJ1-2; D unclear. V shed 2 bases and J shed 4 bases, with 8 bases lying between them. The length of the CDR3 is 13 residues. The germline CDR1 and CDR2 sequences are ENHRY and SYGVKD.

The gene calls are TRBV19 and TRBJ2-3; D may be TRBD1 (5 bases). The CDR3 is 12 amino acids. V lost 6 bases and J lost 5, with 9 bases in between. Germline V CDR1 and CDR2: LNHDA, SQIVND (reference sequence). CDR3 sequence (DNA): TGTGCCAGTAGCCTCAGGGAAGATACGCAGTATTTT. Amino acid sequence: CASSLREDTQYF.

This sequence joins TRBV7-8 and TRBJ1-6; D ambiguous. CDR1 is SGHVS and CDR2 is FQNEAQ in the germline V gene. Trimming cost V 1 base and J 9 bases, with 7 bases left between them. CDR3 length: 13 residues. CDR3 bases: TGTGCCAGCAGCTTAGGAGGGTCTTCACCCCTCCACTTT. Its protein product is CASSLGGSSPLHF.

V gene TRBV20-1 combines with J gene TRBJ2-7; 9 bases line up with TRBD2. CDR1 DFQATT and CDR2 SNEGSKA come from the germline V gene (reference sequence). This CDR3 spans 13 amino acids. V lost 3 bases and J lost 7; bases outside the gene matches: 7. Written as DNA, the CDR3 is TGCAGTGCTAGTTCCAGCGGGAGGATGGAGCAGTACGTC. Its protein is CSASSSGRMEQYV.

The genes are TRBV5-1 and TRBJ2-1, with D tentatively TRBD1 (6 bases). Per the germline V gene, CDR1 is SGHRS and CDR2 is YFSETQ. V gave up 0 bases and J gave up 5 bases, with 18 bases separating them. This CDR3 is built from 17 residues. In DNA form, the CDR3 reads TGCGCCAGCAGCTTGGCAGCGCTGAGGGGGACCCACAATGAGCAGTTCTTC. Protein: CASSLAALRGTHNEQFF. Variable domain in full (rest from reference TRBV5-1 and TRBJ2-1): KAGVTQTPRYLIKTRGQQVTLSCSPISGHRSVSWYQQTPGQGLQFLFEYFSETQRNKGNFPGRFSGRQFSNSRSEMNVSTLELGDSALYLCASSLAALRGTHNEQFFGPGTRLTVL.

The chain links TRBV7-8 to TRBJ1-6; a possible D gene is TRBD1 (5 bases). Germline lookup yields CDR1 SGHVS and CDR2 FQNEAQ. The V end was cut by 3 bases, the J end by 0 bases, with 9 bases between. The CDR3 contains 16 residues. As DNA, the CDR3 is TGTGCCAGCAGCTTCGGACAAGTCTCCTATAATTCACCCCTCCACTTT. It yields the protein CASSFGQVSYNSPLHF.

The chain employs TRBV19 and TRBJ2-7, with D perhaps TRBD1 (6 bases). CDR3 size: 13 residues. The V end was cut by 11 bases, the J end by 3 bases, with 17 bases between. The V gene's germline CDR1 is LNHDA and CDR2 SQIVND (reference sequence). The CDR3 protein is CAPPRDTGYEQYF. As DNA, the CDR3 is TGTGCCCCCCCCCGGGACACAGGCTACGAGCAGTACTTC.